Listed below are T cell receptor beta chains from one sample, sequenced in a study of molecular identifiers for immune sequencing clone quantification. TCRdb ran MiXCR on the PCR reads and lists one entry per CDR3 protein. The table shows under 650,000 distinct CDR3 sequences, with about 20% occurring only once. The sample taken for sequencing was naive CD8+ T cells from blood, with Jurkat cell RNA spiked in. These receptors were obtained from a human donor in good health. Some libraries in this study had Jurkat cell RNA spiked in. CDR3s include the opening cysteine and the closing phenylalanine or tryptophan. D genes are given only for firm matches. Clone size is not always given. Where it is, it says once, few, many or a class for expanded clones.

V gene	clone size	J gene	D gene	CDR3 protein	CDR3 DNA
TRBV27	few	TRBJ1-2	-	CASSLRGSGYTF	TGTGCCAGCAGTTTAAGGGGGTCTGGCTACACCTTC
TRBV6-5	-	TRBJ2-7	-	CASRSWGLATNYEQYF	TGTGCCAGCAGAAGTTGGGGTCTAGCGACTAACTACGAGCAGTACTTC
TRBV5-6	many	TRBJ1-2	TRBD1	CASSPAQGAPHNYGYTF	TGTGCCAGCAGCCCAGCACAGGGGGCTCCTCATAACTATGGCTACACCTTC
TRBV7-9	many	TRBJ1-4	TRBD1	CASSHSITGELFF	TGTGCCAGCAGCCACTCAATCACAGGGGAACTGTTTTTT
TRBV19	many	TRBJ2-2	-	CASSTDANTGELFF	TGTGCCAGTAGCACGGACGCGAACACCGGGGAGCTGTTTTTT
TRBV9	many	TRBJ2-3	TRBD2	CASSAGLAGANTDTQYF	TGTGCCAGCAGCGCCGGACTAGCGGGGGCCAACACAGATACGCAGTATTTT
TRBV11-2	-	TRBJ2-7	TRBD1	CASSLYRTGGAYEQYF	TGTGCCAGCAGCCTATACCGGACAGGGGGGGCCTACGAGCAGTACTTC
TRBV19	many	TRBJ1-5	TRBD1	CASTDPDRGFNQPQHF	TGTGCCAGTACCGATCCGGACAGGGGGTTCAATCAGCCCCAGCATTTT
TRBV7-3	-	TRBJ2-2	-	CASSLTPGTNGELFF	TGTGCCAGCAGCTTAACCCCGGGAACAAACGGGGAGCTGTTTTTT
TRBV4-3	-	TRBJ2-3	TRBD2	CASSPRGGHGDTQYF	TGCGCCAGCAGCCCCCGGGGGGGGCATGGAGATACGCAGTATTTT
TRBV27	-	TRBJ1-2	TRBD1	CASSDRDRGFHGYTF	TGTGCCAGCAGTGACCGGGACAGGGGTTTTCATGGCTACACCTTC
TRBV6-5	few	TRBJ2-3	TRBD1	CASRIGGQVVTDTQYF	TGTGCCAGCAGGATAGGGGGACAGGTAGTAACAGATACGCAGTATTTT
TRBV6-2/TRBV6-3	-	TRBJ2-1	-	CASNGPEQFF	TGTGCCAGCAACGGTCCAGAGCAGTTCTTC
TRBV5-1	many	TRBJ2-5	-	CASSRGTKQETQYF	TGCGCCAGCAGCAGAGGGACCAAACAAGAGACCCAGTACTTC
TRBV12-3/TRBV12-4	-	TRBJ2-7	-	CASSSFVPGQGGAQYF	TGTGCCAGCAGCAGTTTTGTACCCGGGCAGGGCGGCGCGCAGTACTTC
TRBV4-1	-	TRBJ1-6	-	CASSQEIGLNSPLHF	TGCGCCAGCAGCCAAGAAATAGGGCTCAATTCACCCCTCCACTTT
TRBV20-1	few	TRBJ2-5	TRBD2	CSARDQSSGIQETQYF	TGCAGTGCTAGAGATCAGTCTAGCGGGATACAAGAGACCCAGTACTTC
TRBV29-1	many	TRBJ2-1	-	CSVTGTYNEQFF	TGCAGCGTTACCGGAACCTACAATGAGCAGTTCTTC
TRBV11-2	many	TRBJ2-2	-	CASSPPGMGTGELFF	TGTGCCAGCAGCCCACCCGGGATGGGGACCGGGGAGCTGTTTTTT
TRBV5-1	few	TRBJ2-3	-	CASSADSRSPGTDTQYF	TGCGCCAGCAGCGCGGACAGCCGGAGCCCTGGCACAGATACGCAGTATTTT
TRBV6-6	many	TRBJ2-7	-	CATSPPGYEQYF	TGTGCCACCTCACCCCCCGGCTACGAGCAGTACTTC
TRBV7-6	many	TRBJ2-6	TRBD1	CASSSGQDRVSGANVLTF	TGTGCCAGCAGCTCCGGACAGGACCGAGTCTCTGGGGCCAACGTCCTGACTTTC
TRBV7-9	many	TRBJ1-4	-	CASSYSEKLFF	TGTGCCAGCAGCTATAGTGAAAAACTGTTTTTT
TRBV7-9	-	TRBJ1-3	-	CASDFASGNTIYF	TGTGCCAGCGATTTCGCCTCTGGAAACACCATATATTTT
TRBV20-1	-	TRBJ1-6	-	CSAHHSGVWSSYNSPFHF	TGCAGTGCCCACCACTCAGGGGTCTGGAGCTCCTATAATTCACCCTTCCACTTT
TRBV18	-	TRBJ1-1	-	CASSQRDPEAFF	TGTGCCAGCTCACAAAGGGACCCTGAAGCTTTCTTT
TRBV6-5	many	TRBJ1-1	-	CASSYLGAFDTEAFF	TGTGCCAGCAGTTACTTGGGGGCGTTTGACACTGAAGCTTTCTTT
TRBV6-5	many	TRBJ1-1	-	CASRDSPTGTEAFF	TGTGCCAGCAGGGACTCGCCGACAGGAACTGAAGCTTTCTTT
TRBV7-9	many	TRBJ2-7	TRBD2	CASSSTSGTTYEQYF	TGTGCCAGCAGCTCGACTAGCGGGACGACCTACGAGCAGTACTTC